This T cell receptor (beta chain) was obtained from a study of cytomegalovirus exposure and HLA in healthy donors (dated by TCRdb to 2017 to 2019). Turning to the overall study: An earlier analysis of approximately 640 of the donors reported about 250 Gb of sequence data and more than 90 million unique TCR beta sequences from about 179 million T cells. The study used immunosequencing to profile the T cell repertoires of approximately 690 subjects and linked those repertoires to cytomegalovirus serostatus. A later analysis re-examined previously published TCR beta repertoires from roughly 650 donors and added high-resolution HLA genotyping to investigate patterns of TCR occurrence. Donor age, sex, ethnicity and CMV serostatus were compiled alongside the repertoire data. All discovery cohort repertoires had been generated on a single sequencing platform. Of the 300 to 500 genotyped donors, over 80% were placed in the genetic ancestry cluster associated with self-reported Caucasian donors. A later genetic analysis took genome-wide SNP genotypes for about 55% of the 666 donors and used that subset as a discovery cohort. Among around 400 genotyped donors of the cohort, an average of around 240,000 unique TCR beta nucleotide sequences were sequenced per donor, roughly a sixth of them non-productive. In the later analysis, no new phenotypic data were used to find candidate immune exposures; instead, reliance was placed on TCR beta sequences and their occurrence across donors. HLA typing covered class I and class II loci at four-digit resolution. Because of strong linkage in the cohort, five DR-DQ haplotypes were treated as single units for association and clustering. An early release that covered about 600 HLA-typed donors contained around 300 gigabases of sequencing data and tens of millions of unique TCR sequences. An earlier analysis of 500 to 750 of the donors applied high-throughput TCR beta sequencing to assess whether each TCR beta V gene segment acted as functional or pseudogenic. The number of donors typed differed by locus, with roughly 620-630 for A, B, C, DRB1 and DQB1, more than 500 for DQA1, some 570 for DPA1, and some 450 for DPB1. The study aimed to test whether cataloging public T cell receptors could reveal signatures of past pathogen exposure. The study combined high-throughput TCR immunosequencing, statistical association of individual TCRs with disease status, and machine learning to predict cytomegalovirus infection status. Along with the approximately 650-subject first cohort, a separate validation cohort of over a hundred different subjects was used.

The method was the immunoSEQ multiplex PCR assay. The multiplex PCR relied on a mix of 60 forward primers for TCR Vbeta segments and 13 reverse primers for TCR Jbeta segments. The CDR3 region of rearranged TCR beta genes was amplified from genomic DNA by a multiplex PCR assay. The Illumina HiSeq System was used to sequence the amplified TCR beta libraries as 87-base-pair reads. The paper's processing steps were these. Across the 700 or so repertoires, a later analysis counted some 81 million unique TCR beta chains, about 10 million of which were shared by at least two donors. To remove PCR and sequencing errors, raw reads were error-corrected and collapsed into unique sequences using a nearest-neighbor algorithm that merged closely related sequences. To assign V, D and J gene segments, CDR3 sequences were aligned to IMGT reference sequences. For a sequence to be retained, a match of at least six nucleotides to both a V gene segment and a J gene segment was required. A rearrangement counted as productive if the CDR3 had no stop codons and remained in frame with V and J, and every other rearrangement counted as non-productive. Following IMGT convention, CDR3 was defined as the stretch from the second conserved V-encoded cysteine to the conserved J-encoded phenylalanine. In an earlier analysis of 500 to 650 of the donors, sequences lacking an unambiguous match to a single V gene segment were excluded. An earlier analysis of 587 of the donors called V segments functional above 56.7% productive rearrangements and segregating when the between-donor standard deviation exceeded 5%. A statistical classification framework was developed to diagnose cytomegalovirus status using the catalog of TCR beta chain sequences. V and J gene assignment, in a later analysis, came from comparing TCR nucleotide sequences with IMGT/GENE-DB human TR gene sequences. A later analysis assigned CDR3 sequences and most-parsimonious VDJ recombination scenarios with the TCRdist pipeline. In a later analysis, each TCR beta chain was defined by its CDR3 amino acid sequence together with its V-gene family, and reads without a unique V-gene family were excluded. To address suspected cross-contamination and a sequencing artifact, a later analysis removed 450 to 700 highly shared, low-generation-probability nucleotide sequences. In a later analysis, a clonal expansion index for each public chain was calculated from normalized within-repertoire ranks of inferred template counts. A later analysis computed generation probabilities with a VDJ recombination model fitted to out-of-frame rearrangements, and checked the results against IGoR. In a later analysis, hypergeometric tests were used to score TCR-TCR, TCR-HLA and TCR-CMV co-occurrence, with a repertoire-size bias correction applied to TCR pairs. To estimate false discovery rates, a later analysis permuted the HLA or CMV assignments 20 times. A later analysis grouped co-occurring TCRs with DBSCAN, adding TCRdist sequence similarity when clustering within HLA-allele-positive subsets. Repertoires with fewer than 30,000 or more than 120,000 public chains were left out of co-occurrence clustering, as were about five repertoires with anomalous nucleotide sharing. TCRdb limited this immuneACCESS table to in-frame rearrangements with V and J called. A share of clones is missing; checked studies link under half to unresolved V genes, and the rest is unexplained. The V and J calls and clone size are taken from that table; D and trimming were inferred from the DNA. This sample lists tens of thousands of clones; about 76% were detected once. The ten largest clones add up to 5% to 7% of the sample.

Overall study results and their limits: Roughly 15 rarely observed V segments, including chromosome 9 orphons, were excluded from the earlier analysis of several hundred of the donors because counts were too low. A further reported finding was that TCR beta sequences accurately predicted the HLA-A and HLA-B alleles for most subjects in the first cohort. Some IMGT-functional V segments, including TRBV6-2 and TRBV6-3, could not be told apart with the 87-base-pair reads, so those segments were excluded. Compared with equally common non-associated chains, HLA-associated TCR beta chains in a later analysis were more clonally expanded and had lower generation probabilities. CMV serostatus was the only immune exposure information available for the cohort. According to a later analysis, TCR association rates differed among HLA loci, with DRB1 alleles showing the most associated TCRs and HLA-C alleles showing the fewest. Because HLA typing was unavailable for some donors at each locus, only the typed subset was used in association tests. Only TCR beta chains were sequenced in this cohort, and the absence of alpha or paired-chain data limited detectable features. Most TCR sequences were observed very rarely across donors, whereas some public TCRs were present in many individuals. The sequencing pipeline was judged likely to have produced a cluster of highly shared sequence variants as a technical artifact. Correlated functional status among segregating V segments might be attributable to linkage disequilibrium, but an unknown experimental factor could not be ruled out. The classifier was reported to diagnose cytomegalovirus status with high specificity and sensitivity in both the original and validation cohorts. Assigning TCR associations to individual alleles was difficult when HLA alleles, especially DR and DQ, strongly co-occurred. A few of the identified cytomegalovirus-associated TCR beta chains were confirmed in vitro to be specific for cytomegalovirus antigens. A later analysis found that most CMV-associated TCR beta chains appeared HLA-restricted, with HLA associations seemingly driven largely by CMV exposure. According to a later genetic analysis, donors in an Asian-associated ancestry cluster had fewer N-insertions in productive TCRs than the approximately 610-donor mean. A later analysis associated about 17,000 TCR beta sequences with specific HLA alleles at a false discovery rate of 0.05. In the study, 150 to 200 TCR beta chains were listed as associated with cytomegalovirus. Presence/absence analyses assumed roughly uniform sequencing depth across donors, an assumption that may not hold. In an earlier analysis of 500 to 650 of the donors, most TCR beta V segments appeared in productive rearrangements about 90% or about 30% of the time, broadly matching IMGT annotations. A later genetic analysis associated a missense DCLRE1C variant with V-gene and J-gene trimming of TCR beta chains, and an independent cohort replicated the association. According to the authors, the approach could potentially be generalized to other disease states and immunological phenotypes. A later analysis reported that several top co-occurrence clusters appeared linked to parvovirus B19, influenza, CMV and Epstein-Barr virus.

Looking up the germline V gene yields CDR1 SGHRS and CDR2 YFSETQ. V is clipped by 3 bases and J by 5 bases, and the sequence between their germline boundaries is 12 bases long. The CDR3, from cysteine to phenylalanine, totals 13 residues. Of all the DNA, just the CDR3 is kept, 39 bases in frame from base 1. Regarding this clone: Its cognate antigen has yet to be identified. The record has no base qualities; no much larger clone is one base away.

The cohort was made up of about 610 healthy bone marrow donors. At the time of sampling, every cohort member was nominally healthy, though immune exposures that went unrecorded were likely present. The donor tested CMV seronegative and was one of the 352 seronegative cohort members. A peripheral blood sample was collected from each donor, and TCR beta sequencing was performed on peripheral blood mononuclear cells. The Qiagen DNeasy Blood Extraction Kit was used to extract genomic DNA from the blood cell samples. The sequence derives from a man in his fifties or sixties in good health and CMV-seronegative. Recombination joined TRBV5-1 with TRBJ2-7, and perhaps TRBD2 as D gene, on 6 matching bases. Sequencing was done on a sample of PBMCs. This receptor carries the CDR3 CASSWGRGNEQYF. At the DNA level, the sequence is TGCGCCAGCAGCTGGGGCCGGGGGAACGAGCAGTACTTC.